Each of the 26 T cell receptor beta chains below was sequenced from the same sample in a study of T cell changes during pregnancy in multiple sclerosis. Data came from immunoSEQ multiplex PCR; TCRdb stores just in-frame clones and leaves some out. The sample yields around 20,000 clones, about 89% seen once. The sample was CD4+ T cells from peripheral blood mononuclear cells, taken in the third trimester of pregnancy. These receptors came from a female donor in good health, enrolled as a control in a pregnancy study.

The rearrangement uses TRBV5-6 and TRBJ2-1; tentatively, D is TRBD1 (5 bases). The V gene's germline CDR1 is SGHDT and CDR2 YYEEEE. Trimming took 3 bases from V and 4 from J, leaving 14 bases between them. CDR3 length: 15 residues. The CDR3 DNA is TGTGCCAGCAGCTCCAAAGGGCCAGGGTACAATGAGCAGTTCTTC. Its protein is CASSSKGPGYNEQFF. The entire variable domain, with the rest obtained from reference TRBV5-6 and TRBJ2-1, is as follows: DAGVTQSPTHLIKTRGQQVTLRCSPKSGHDTVSWYQQALGQGPQFIFQYYEEEERQRGNFPDRFSGHQFPNYSSELNVNALLLGDSALYLCASSSKGPGYNEQFFGPGTRLTVL.

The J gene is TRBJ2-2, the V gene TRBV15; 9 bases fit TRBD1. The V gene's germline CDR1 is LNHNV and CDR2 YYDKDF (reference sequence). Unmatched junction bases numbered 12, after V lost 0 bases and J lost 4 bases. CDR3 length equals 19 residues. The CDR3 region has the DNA TGTGCCACCAGCAGAGATCTCGACCGGGACAGGGTGCGCACCGGGGAGCTGTTTTTT. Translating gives CATSRDLDRDRVRTGELFF.

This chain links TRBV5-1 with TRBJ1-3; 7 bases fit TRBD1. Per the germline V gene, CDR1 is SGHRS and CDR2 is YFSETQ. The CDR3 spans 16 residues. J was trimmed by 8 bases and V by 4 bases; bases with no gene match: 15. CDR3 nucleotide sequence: TGCGCCAGCAGCCTCCAAGGGGGCCTTTGGATCGACACCATATATTTT. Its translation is CASSLQGGLWIDTIYF.

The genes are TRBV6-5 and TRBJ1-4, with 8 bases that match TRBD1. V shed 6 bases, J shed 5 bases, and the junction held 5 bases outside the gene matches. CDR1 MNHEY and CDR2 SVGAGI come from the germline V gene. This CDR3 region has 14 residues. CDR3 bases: TGTGCCAGCAGCGGGACAGGCCGGAATGAAAAACTGTTTTTT. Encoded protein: CASSGTGRNEKLFF.

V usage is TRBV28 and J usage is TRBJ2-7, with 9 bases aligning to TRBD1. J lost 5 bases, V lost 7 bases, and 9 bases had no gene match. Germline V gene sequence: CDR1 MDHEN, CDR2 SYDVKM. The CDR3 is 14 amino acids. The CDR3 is CASNTPGQGHEQYF. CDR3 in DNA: TGTGCCAGCAATACTCCGGGACAGGGCCACGAGCAGTACTTC. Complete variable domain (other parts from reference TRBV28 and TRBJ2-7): DVKVTQSSRYLVKRTGEKVFLECVQDMDHENMFWYRQDPGLGLRLIYFSYDVKMKEKGDIPEGYSVSREKKERFSLILESASTNQTSMYLCASNTPGQGHEQYFGPGTRLTVT.

CDR3 sequence: CASSIDRAVKRGYGYTF. The CDR3 nucleotides read TGTGCCAGTAGTATCGACAGGGCTGTCAAGAGGGGTTATGGCTACACCTTC. This chain links TRBV19 with TRBJ1-2; 7 nucleotides agree with TRBD1. The CDR3 is 17 residues long. Per germline, CDR1 LNHDA and CDR2 SQIVND (reference sequence). V gave up 3 bases and J gave up 5 bases; unmatched junction bases: 15.

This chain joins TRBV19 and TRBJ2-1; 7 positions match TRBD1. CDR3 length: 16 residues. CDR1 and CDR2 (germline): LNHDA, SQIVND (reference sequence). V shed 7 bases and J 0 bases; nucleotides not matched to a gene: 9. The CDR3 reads CASTPSTGLSYNEQFF. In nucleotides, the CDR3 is TGTGCCAGTACCCCCTCGACAGGGCTCTCCTACAATGAGCAGTTCTTC.

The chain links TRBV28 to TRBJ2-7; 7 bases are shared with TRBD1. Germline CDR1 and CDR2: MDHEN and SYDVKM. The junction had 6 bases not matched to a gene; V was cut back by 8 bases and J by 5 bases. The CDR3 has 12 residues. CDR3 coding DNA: TGTGCCAGCTACAGGGGTCACCACGAGCAGTACTTC. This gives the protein CASYRGHHEQYF.

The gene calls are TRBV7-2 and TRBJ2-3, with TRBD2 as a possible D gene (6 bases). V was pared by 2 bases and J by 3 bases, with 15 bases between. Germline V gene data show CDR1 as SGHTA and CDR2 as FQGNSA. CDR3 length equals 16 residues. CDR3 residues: CASSLSGGISTDTQYF. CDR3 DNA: TGTGCCAGCAGCTTATCAGGCGGGATAAGTACAGATACGCAGTATTTT.

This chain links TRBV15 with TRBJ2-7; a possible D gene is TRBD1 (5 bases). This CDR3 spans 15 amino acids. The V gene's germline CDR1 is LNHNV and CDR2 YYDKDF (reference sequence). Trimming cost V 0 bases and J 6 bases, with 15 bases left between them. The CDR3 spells CATSRDGTGAGEQYF. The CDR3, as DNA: TGTGCCACCAGCAGAGATGGCACAGGCGCCGGCGAGCAGTACTTC.

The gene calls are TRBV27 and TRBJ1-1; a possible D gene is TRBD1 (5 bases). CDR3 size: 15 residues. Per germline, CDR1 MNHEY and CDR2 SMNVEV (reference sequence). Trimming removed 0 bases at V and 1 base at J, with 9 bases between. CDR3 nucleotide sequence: TGTGCCAGCAGTTTATCGTTCGGACAGAACACTGAAGCTTTCTTT. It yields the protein CASSLSFGQNTEAFF.

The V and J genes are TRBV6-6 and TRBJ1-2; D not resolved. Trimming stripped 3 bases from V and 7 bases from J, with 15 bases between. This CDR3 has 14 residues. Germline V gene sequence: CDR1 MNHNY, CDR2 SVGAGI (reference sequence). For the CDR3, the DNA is TGTGCCAGCAGTTATGTTGGGGAGGCCCGTGGCTACACCTTC. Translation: CASSYVGEARGYTF.

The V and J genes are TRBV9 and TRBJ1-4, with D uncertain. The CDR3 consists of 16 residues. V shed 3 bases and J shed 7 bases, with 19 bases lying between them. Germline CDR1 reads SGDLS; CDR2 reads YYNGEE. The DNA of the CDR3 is TGTGCCAGCAGCGCATCTTTCGGAGTCAGCGGTGAAAAACTGTTTTTT. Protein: CASSASFGVSGEKLFF.

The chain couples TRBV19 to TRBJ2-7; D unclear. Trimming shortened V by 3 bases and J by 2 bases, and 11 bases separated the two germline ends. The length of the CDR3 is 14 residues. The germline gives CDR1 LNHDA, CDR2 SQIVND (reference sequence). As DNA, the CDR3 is TGTGCCAGTAGTATTGGAGCGACCGCCTACGAGCAGTACTTC. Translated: CASSIGATAYEQYF.

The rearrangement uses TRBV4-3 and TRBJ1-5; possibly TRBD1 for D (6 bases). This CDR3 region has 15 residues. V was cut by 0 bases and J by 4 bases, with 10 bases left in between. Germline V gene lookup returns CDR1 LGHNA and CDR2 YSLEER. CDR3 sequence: CASSQEGGLNQPQHF. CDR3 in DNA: TGCGCCAGCAGCCAAGAGGGGGGGCTGAATCAGCCCCAGCATTTT.

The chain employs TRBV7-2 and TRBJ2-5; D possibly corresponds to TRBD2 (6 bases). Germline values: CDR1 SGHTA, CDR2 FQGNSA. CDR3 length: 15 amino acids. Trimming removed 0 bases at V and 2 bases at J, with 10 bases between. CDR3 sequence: CASSLAASVQETQYF. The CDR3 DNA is TGTGCCAGCAGCTTAGCTGCTAGCGTGCAAGAGACCCAGTACTTC.

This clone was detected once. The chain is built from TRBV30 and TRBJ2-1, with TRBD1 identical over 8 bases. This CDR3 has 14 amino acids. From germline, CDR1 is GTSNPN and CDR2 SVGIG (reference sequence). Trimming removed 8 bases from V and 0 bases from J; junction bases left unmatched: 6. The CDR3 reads CATRGQGSYNEQFF. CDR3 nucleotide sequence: TGTGCCACCCGAGGACAGGGCTCCTACAATGAGCAGTTCTTC. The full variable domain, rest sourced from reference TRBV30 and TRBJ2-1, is SQTIHQWPATLVQPVGSPLSLECTVEGTSNPNLYWYRQAAGRGLQLLFYSVGIGQISSEVPQNLSASRPQDRQFILSSKKLLLSDSGFYLCATRGQGSYNEQFFGPGTRLTVL.

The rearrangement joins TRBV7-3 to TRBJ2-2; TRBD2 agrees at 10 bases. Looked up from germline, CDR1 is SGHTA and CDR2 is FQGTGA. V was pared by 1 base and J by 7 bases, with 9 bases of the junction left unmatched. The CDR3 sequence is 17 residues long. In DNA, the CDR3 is TGTGCCAGCAGCTTAAATCGGCTAGCGGGAGCCGGCGGGGAGCTGTTTTTT. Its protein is CASSLNRLAGAGGELFF.

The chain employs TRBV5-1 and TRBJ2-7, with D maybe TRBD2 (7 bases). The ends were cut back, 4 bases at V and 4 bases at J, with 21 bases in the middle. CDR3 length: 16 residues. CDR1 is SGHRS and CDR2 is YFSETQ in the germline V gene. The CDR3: CASSPYGGGEGYEQYF. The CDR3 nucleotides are TGCGCCAGCAGCCCGTATGGGGGGGGCGAGGGTTACGAGCAGTACTTC.

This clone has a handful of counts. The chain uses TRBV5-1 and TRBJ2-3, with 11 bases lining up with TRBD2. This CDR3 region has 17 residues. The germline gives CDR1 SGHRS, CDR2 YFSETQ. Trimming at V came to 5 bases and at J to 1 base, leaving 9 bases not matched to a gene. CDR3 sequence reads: CASSSGTSGLGTDTQYF. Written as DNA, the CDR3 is TGCGCCAGCAGTTCCGGGACTAGCGGCCTCGGCACAGATACGCAGTATTTT.

This CDR3 is CASSFTGATEAFF. The CDR3 DNA sequence: TGTGCCAGCAGTTTTACAGGGGCCACTGAAGCTTTCTTT. The V call is TRBV6-1, the J call TRBJ1-1, with 7 positions matching TRBD1. This CDR3 contains 13 residues. The germline gives CDR1 MNHNS, CDR2 SASEGT. J gave up 4 bases and V 5 bases, and 4 bases lay outside the gene matches.

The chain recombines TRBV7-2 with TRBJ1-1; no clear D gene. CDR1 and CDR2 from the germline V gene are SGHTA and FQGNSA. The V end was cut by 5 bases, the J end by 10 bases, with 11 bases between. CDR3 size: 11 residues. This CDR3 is CASSPGLRAFF. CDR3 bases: TGTGCCAGCAGCCCGGGTCTTAGAGCTTTCTTT.

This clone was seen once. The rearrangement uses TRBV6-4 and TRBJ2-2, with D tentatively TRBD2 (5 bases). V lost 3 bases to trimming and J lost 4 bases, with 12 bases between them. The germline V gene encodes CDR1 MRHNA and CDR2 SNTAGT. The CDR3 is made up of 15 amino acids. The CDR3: CASSESGAPTGELFF. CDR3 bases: TGTGCCAGCAGTGAAAGCGGAGCCCCCACCGGGGAGCTGTTTTTT.

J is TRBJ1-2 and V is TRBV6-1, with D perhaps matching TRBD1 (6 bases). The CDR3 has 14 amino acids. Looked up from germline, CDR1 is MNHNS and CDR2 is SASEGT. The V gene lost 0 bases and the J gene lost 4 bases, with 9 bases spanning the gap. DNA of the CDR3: TGTGCCAGCAGTGAAGCGCAGGGGAGCTATGGCTACACCTTC. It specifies CASSEAQGSYGYTF.

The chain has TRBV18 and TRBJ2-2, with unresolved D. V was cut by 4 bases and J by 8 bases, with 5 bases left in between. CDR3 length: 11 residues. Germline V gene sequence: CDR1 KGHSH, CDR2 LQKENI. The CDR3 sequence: CASSREGELFF. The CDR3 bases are TGTGCCAGCTCACGCGAGGGGGAGCTGTTTTTT.

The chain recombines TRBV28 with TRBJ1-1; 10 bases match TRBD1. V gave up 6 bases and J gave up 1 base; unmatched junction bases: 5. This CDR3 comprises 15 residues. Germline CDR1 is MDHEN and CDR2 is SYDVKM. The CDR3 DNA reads TGTGCCAGCAGGCCGGGACAGGGGCCGAACACTGAAGCTTTCTTT. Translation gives CASRPGQGPNTEAFF.